This T cell receptor (beta chain) came from a study of blood T cell repertoires in COVID-19. Data came from immunoSEQ multiplex PCR; TCRdb stores just in-frame clones and leaves some out. The sample shows 150,000 to 200,000 clones, approximately 87% of them seen only once. Followed longitudinally, the Seattle patients had been enrolled during active infection. With V trimmed by 10 bases and J by 5 bases, 4 bases remained unmatched. The CDR3 extends over 13 amino acids. Germline V CDR1 and CDR2: KGHDR, SFDVKD. The source material was peripheral blood. The source is a woman in her sixties or seventies with COVID-19, enrolled during active disease. The V gene is TRBV24-1, the J gene TRBJ2-2; 9 bases map to TRBD1. CDR3 coding DNA: TGTGCCACTGCCGGGACAGGGACCGGGGAGCTGTTTTTT. As protein: CATAGTGTGELFF.